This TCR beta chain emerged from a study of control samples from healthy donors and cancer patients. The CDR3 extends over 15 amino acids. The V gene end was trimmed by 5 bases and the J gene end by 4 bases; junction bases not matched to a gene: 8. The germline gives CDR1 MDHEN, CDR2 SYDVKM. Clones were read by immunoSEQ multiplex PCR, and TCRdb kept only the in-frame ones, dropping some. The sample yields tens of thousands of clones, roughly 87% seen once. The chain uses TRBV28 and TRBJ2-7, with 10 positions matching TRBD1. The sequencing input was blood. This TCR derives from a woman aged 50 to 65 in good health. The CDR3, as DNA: TGTGCCAGCAGTCTCCTGACAGGGGGCAGGTACGAGCAGTACTTC. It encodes CASSLLTGGRYEQYF.